This T cell receptor (beta chain) was identified in a study of OX40 agonist ivuxolimab in advanced cancers. Across the study: A history of anti-PD-1, anti-PD-L1 or anti-CTLA-4 therapy was acceptable, and 40% had some. Three patients had partial responses: one hepatocellular carcinoma, two cutaneous melanoma.

The CDR3 runs 11 residues. Trimming cost V 0 bases and J 7 bases, with 4 bases left between them. CDR1 and CDR2 from the germline V gene are SGHKS and YYEKEE (reference sequence). The method was immunoSEQ multiplex PCR; TCRdb's version includes in-frame clones alone and lacks a portion of them. In the table there are 90,000 to 100,000 clones, about 83% of which are singletons. Patients with autoimmune history or systemic immunosuppression were excluded. This clonotype was sampled from an adult with an advanced solid tumor such as melanoma, head and neck, liver or kidney cancer. Sequences were derived from CD4+ or CD8+ T cells sorted from blood, sampled in a trial of the OX40 agonist ivuxolimab. The chain recombines TRBV5-5 with TRBJ1-1; D gene uncertain. The CDR3 DNA is TGTGCCAGCAGCTTGGTCGATGAAGCTTTCTTT. It translates to CASSLVDEAFF.